These 17 T cell receptor beta chains originate from one sample sequenced in a study of T-cell reconstitution after alpha-beta-depleted transplantation in children. Construction of the TCRbeta library involved unique molecular identifiers. Via MiXCR, TCRdb re-called the PCR reads, giving one row per CDR3 protein. Of 200,000 to 300,000 distinct CDR3 sequences in the sample, more than 20% were seen once. Sample: PBMCs, taken before TCRalphabeta/CD19-depleted stem cell transplant. These receptors were obtained from a girl aged 2-10 years with Fanconi anemia, due to receive a stem cell transplant.

The rearrangement uses TRBV29-1 and TRBJ1-2, with a possible D match to TRBD1 (6 bases). V was clipped by 6 bases and J by 0 bases, with 17 bases between them. Germline loops: CDR1 SQVTM, CDR2 ANQGSEA. This CDR3 has 15 residues. The CDR3 sequence: CSVPRGGEANYGYTF. CDR3 coding DNA: TGCAGCGTCCCCAGGGGAGGGGAGGCTAACTATGGCTACACCTTC. The full variable domain, with the rest looked up from reference TRBV29-1 and TRBJ1-2, is SAVISQKPSRDICQRGTSLTIQCQVDSQVTMMFWYRQQPGQSLTLIATANQGSEATYESGFVIDKFPISRPNLTFSTLTVSNMSPEDSSIYLCSVPRGGEANYGYTFGSGTRLTVV.

This clonotype was seen once. The V call is TRBV7-9, the J call TRBJ2-5; D assignment may be TRBD1 or TRBD2 (5 bases each). This CDR3 spans 12 amino acids. The germline gives CDR1 SEHNR, CDR2 FQNEAQ (reference sequence). Trimming pared 7 bases from V and 2 bases from J, leaving 8 bases between. The CDR3 nucleotides are TGTGCCAGCAAGGGACGGCAAGAGACCCAGTACTTC. Translating it yields CASKGRQETQYF.

The sample holds many counts of this clonotype. The rearrangement links TRBV7-9 to TRBJ2-7, with 8 bases aligning to TRBD2. Trimming at V came to 5 bases and at J to 1 base, leaving 19 bases not matched to a gene. Germline V gives CDR1 SEHNR, CDR2 FQNEAQ (reference sequence). The CDR3 covers 19 residues. The CDR3 DNA reads TGTGCCAGCAGCCCGCTCAGGAGGATGAGGGCGGGAGGATCCTACGAGCAGTACTTC. This translates into CASSPLRRMRAGGSYEQYF.

This sequence joins TRBV5-1 and TRBJ1-3; D remains ambiguous. This CDR3 spans 16 amino acids. Deletions cut 4 bases from V and 1 base from J, with 15 bases between. Germline V gene sequence: CDR1 SGHRS, CDR2 YFSETQ. The CDR3 spells CASSTNPNPSGNTIYF. CDR3 bases: TGCGCCAGCAGCACGAACCCTAATCCTTCTGGAAACACCATATATTTT.

This clonotype has a handful of counts. V and J are TRBV19 and TRBJ2-1; D is possibly TRBD2 (5 bases). V was clipped by 5 bases and J by 7 bases, with 18 bases between them. From germline, CDR1 is LNHDA and CDR2 SQIVND (reference sequence). CDR3 size: 15 residues. CDR3: CASSVPDLTRNEQFF. CDR3 DNA sequence: TGTGCCAGTAGTGTTCCCGATCTTACTAGAAATGAGCAGTTCTTC.

This clonotype was detected many times. This chain connects TRBV6-4 to TRBJ2-1, with 10 bases that match TRBD1. The CDR3 is made up of 15 amino acids. The V gene end was trimmed by 6 bases and the J gene end by 7 bases; junction bases not matched to a gene: 9. Germline V lookup: CDR1 MRHNA, CDR2 SNTAGT. CDR3 residues: CASSEETGGGNEQFF. In nucleotides, the CDR3 is TGTGCCAGCAGCGAAGAGACAGGGGGCGGGAATGAGCAGTTCTTC.

This clonotype was seen repeatedly, ten times or more. This chain links TRBV5-1 with TRBJ2-2; D not resolved. Germline lookup yields CDR1 SGHRS and CDR2 YFSETQ. This CDR3 comprises 15 residues. V was shortened by 3 bases and J by 6 bases, with 15 bases between the two germline ends. In DNA form, the CDR3 reads TGCGCCAGCAGCTCGATAAAAGTAGGGTCCGGGGAGCTGTTTTTT. Translated: CASSSIKVGSGELFF.

J is TRBJ2-7 and V is TRBV20-1, with 11 nucleotides matching TRBD2. J gave up 2 bases and V 3 bases, and 9 bases lay outside the gene matches. Germline V CDR1 and CDR2: DFQATT, SNEGSKA (reference sequence). This CDR3 region has 16 residues. The CDR3 protein is CSASALAGGIPYEQYF. CDR3 DNA: TGCAGTGCTAGTGCTCTAGCGGGAGGAATCCCCTACGAGCAGTACTTC.

The chain has TRBV20-1 and TRBJ2-7; D call uncertain. From germline, CDR1 is DFQATT and CDR2 SNEGSKA (reference sequence). CDR3 length equals 14 residues. V was shortened by 6 bases and J by 3 bases, with 18 bases between the two germline ends. The CDR3 loop is CSACLSKGFYEQYF. The CDR3 DNA follows: TGCAGTGCCTGCCTCAGCAAGGGTTTCTACGAGCAGTACTTC.

J is TRBJ2-7 and V is TRBV4-1; no clear D. Germline V gene sequence: CDR1 MGHRA, CDR2 YSYEKL. This CDR3 contains 14 residues. Trimming cost V 1 base and J 0 bases, with 7 bases left between them. The CDR3, as DNA: TGCGCCAGCAGCCAAGTGCCGTCCTCCTACGAGCAGTACTTC. Protein product: CASSQVPSSYEQYF.

In its sample, this clonotype was seen a few times. CDR3 sequence: CASSPDREVAEAFF. CDR3 nucleotide sequence: TGTGCCAGCAGTCCTGACAGGGAGGTAGCTGAAGCTTTCTTT. The rearrangement joins TRBV6-1 to TRBJ1-1, with 7 bases identical to TRBD1. The CDR3 length is 14 residues. The germline gives CDR1 MNHNS, CDR2 SASEGT. V shed 5 bases and J 6 bases; nucleotides not matched to a gene: 9.

This clonotype appeared a few times. This sequence joins TRBV7-2 and TRBJ1-1, with D tentatively TRBD1 (5 bases). With 3 bases removed from V and 4 bases from J, the gap between germline ends came to 12 bases. Germline V CDR1 and CDR2: SGHTA, FQGNSA. CDR3 length: 14 amino acids. The DNA of the CDR3 is TGTGCCAGCAGCTTCTTAGGGGTCCCCACTGAAGCTTTCTTT. It translates to CASSFLGVPTEAFF.

There are a few counts of this clonotype. J is TRBJ2-7 and V is TRBV7-8; the D is unclear. Deletions cut 0 bases from V and 0 bases from J, with 9 bases between. This CDR3 is built from 15 residues. Germline lookup yields CDR1 SGHVS and CDR2 FQNEAQ. The CDR3 DNA sequence: TGTGCCAGCAGCTTAGCAGCCCCCCTCTCCTACGAGCAGTACTTC. It is translated as CASSLAAPLSYEQYF.

The chain is built from TRBV18 and TRBJ2-7; 7 bases match TRBD1. The CDR3 loop spans 15 amino acids. J gave up 1 base and V 1 base, and 4 bases lay outside the gene matches. Per the germline V gene, CDR1 is KGHSH and CDR2 is LQKENI. CDR3 in DNA: TGTGCCAGCTCACCACAGGGGGCGCCTTCCTACGAGCAGTACTTC. This gives the protein CASSPQGAPSYEQYF.

The J gene is TRBJ2-4, the V gene TRBV11-2; the match to TRBD2 covers 7 bases. CDR3 size: 15 residues. The J segment lost 9 bases and the V segment lost 0 bases, leaving 8 bases of the junction unmatched. Germline V gene sequence: CDR1 SGHAT, CDR2 FQNNGV. CDR3: CASSLDPSGSSIQYF. DNA of the CDR3: TGTGCCAGCAGCTTAGACCCTAGCGGTAGTAGCATTCAGTACTTC.

The rearrangement uses TRBV30 and TRBJ1-1; the D is unclear. The CDR3 contains 13 residues. V gave up 0 bases and J gave up 3 bases, with 8 bases separating them. The germline gives CDR1 GTSNPN, CDR2 SVGIG (reference sequence). Written as DNA, the CDR3 is TGTGCCTGGAGTGTACGCCTAGACACTGAAGCTTTCTTT. Its protein product is CAWSVRLDTEAFF.

This clonotype was seen at least ten times. V and J are TRBV29-1 and TRBJ1-2; D remains ambiguous. V was shortened by 3 bases and J by 4 bases, with 9 bases between the two germline ends. The CDR3 length is 12 residues. CDR1 is SQVTM, CDR2 ANQGSEA, per germline. This chain's CDR3 is CSVETSSYGYTF. In DNA, the CDR3 is TGCAGCGTTGAGACTTCGTCCTATGGCTACACCTTC.